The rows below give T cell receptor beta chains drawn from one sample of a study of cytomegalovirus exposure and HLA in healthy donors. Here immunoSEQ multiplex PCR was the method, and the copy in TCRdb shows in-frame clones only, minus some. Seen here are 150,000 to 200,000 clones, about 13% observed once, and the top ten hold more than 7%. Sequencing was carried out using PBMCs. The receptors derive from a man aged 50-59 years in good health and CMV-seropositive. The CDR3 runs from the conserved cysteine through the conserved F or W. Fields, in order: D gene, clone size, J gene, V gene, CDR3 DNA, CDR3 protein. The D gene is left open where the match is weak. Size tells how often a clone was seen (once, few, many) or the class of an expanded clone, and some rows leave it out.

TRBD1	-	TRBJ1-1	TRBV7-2	TGTGCCAGCAGCCCGGTCGGGACAGGTCGAAACACTGAAGCTTTCTTT	CASSPVGTGRNTEAFF
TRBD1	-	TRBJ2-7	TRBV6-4	TGTGCCAGCAGTTTGGACAGGGGCTACGAGCAGTACTTC	CASSLDRGYEQYF
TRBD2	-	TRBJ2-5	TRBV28	TGTGCCATCGCGACCTGGGGGGGGTATCAAGAGACCCAGTACTTC	CAIATWGGYQETQYF
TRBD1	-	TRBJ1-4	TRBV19	TGTGCCAGTAGTGCCAATCAAGGGGGCACTAATGAAAAACTGTTTTTT	CASSANQGGTNEKLFF
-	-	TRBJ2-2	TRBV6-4	TGTGCCCTCCCCGTCAAGGGGCCTGGCACCGGGGAGCTGTTTTTT	CALPVKGPGTGELFF
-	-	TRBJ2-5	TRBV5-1	TGCGCCAGCAGCTCCAGCTTGGGGGCCCAAGAGACCCAGTACTTC	CASSSSLGAQETQYF
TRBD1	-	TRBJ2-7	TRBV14	TGTGCCAGCAGCCAAGTTACTCCGGGACAGGGATTGTTAGAGCAGTACTTC	CASSQVTPGQGLLEQYF
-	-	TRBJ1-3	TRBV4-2	TGTGCCAGCAGCCAAGACGGCAGGGATGGAAACACCATATATTTT	CASSQDGRDGNTIYF
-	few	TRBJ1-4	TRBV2	TGTGCCAGCAAGAACCCCGGGACTTCAACTAATGAAAAACTGTTTTTT	CASKNPGTSTNEKLFF
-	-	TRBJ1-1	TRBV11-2	TGTGCCAGCAGCTTAGAGAGGACAGCTTTGATGAACACTGAAGCTTTCTTT	CASSLERTALMNTEAFF
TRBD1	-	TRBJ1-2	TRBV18	TGTGCCAGCTCACCCGCGACAGGGTCGGATGGCTACACCTTC	CASSPATGSDGYTF
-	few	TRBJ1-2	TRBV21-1	TGTGCCAGCAGCCTTTCCCGCAGCAAGTACAGATATGGCTACACCTTC	CASSLSRSKYRYGYTF
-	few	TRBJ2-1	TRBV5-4	TGTGCCAGCAGCGTCGGGGACTTCGAGCAGTTCTTC	CASSVGDFEQFF
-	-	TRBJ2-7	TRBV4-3	TGCGCCAGCAGCCAAGATTTCCAGGCCTCTGTAGGCGAGCAGTACTTC	CASSQDFQASVGEQYF
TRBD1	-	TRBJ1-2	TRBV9	TGTGCCAGCAGCACCCAGACAGGGTTGCACGGCTACACCTTC	CASSTQTGLHGYTF
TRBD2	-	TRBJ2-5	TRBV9	TGTGCCAGCAGCGTAGCCCCCCCCAGCGGGGGGCCCGGAGAGACCCAGTACTTC	CASSVAPPSGGPGETQYF
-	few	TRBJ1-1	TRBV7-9	TGTGCCAGCAGTTCTAGGGGGGAGGGGGGCTTACCTGGGGCTTTCTTT	CASSSRGEGGLPGAFF
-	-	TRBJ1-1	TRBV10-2	TGCGCCAGCACACAGATCGCAGGGATAACTGAAGCTTTCTTT	CASTQIAGITEAFF
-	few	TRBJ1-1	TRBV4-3	TGCGCCAGCAGCCATGGGCGGGGCACTGAAGCTTTCTTT	CASSHGRGTEAFF
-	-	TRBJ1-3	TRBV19	TGTGCCAGTAGTCATGGGGGGAAAGGAAACACCATATATTTT	CASSHGGKGNTIYF
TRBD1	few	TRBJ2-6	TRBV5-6	TGTGCCAGCAGCCACCGGGACAGGACGGCCGGGGCCAACGTCCTGACTTTC	CASSHRDRTAGANVLTF
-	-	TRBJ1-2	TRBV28	TGTGCCAGCAGTTTAAACTCCGGGGGCTACACCTTC	CASSLNSGGYTF
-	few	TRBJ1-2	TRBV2	TGTGCCAGCGGGGGCCTCACCAACTATGGCTACACCTTC	CASGGLTNYGYTF
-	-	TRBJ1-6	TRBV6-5	TGTGCCAGCAGTTACACAGGATCCCCATCACCCCTCCACTTT	CASSYTGSPSPLHF
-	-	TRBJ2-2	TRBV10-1	TGCGCCAGCAGTGATATCCACACCGGGGAGCTGTTTTTT	CASSDIHTGELFF
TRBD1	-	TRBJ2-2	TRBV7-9	TGTGCCAGCAGCTTAGGGGCAGGGGGAACCGGGGAGCTGTTTTTT	CASSLGAGGTGELFF
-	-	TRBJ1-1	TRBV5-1	TGCGCCAGCAGATCAGGCACTGAAGCTTTCTTT	CASRSGTEAFF
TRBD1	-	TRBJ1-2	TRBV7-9	TGTGCCAGCAGCTTAGCGACCCCGGGACAGGGGGGGAAAGGCTACACCTTC	CASSLATPGQGGKGYTF
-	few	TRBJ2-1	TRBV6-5	TGTGCCAGCAGTTACTCCCGGGACAAATACAATGAGCAGTTCTTC	CASSYSRDKYNEQFF
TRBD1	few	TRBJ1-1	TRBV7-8	TGTGCCAGCAGCGTCACCGGGACAGGGATGACTGGGTCTTTCTTT	CASSVTGTGMTGSFF
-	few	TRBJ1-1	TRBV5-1	TGCGCCAGCAGGGCTGAAACTGAAGCTTTCTTT	CASRAETEAFF
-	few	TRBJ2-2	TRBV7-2	TGTGCCAGCAGCCCGGGGTGGGTCGGAGGGGAGCTGTTTTTT	CASSPGWVGGELFF
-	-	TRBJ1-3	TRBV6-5	TGTGCCAGCGGTCCCGGACATCTCTCTGGAAACACCATATATTTT	CASGPGHLSGNTIYF
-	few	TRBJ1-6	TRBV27	TGTGCCAGCAGTTCTCTAAGGACAGCCAATAATTCACCCCTCCACTTT	CASSSLRTANNSPLHF
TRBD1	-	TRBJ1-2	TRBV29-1	TGCAGCGTAGGGACAGGGGCGAACTATGGCTACACCTTC	CSVGTGANYGYTF
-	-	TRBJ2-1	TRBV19	TGTGCCAGTAGTATAGACCGGGGAGGTGAGCAGTTCTTC	CASSIDRGGEQFF
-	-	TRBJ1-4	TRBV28	TGTGCCAGCAGCCCTCCCCGGGGAAAACTGTTTTTT	CASSPPRGKLFF
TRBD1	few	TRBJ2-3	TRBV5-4	TGTGCCAGCAGCAAAGGACAGGACACAGATACGCAGTATTTT	CASSKGQDTDTQYF
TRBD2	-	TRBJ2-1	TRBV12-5	TGTGCTAGTGGTTTGGTACAAACTAGCGGGGGGTACAATGAGCAGTTCTTC	CASGLVQTSGGYNEQFF
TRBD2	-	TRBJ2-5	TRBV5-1	TGCGCCAGCAGCCGTGGACTAGCGGGGGGGATCGTGGAGACCCAGTACTTC	CASSRGLAGGIVETQYF
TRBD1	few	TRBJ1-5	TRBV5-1	TGCGCCAGCAGCCGATCTCCGAGGACAGGGAATCAGCCCCAGCATTTT	CASSRSPRTGNQPQHF
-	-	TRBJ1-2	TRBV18	TGTGCCAGCTCACCCGGGACTGGCTATGGCTACACCTTC	CASSPGTGYGYTF
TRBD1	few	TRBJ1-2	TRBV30	TGTGCCTGGAGTCAGGACAGGGAGGGCTACACCTTC	CAWSQDREGYTF
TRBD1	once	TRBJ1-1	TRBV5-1	TGCGCCAGCAGCTTGGAGGGACAGGGGTTTACTGAAGCTTTCTTT	CASSLEGQGFTEAFF
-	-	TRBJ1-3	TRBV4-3	TGCGCCAGCAGCCAAGGATCACAGAACTCTGGAAACACCATATATTTT	CASSQGSQNSGNTIYF
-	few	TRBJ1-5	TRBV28	TGTGCCAGCAGCCCACAGGGCGGGGGGCATCAGCCCCAGCATTTT	CASSPQGGGHQPQHF
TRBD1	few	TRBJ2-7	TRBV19	TGTGCCAGTACCTCCCCGACAGGGGTTTACGAGCAGTACTTC	CASTSPTGVYEQYF
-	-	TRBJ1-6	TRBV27	TGTGCCAGCAGTTTATTAGCCCTTTCCTCCTATAATTCACCCCTCCACTTT	CASSLLALSSYNSPLHF
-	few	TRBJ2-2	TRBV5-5	TGTGCCAGCTTCCCAGGGAACACCGGGGAGCTGTTTTTT	CASFPGNTGELFF
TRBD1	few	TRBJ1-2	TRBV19	TGTGCCAGTAGTAGGACAGGGGCCGGTGGCTACACCTTC	CASSRTGAGGYTF
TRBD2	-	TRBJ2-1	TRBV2	TGTGCCAGCAGCTACGCTAGCGGGGACAGCTCCTACAATGAGCAGTTCTTC	CASSYASGDSSYNEQFF
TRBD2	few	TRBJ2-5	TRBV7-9	TGTGCCAGCATCCGGGGGGAGGGAGAGACCCAGTACTTC	CASIRGEGETQYF
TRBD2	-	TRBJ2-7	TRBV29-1	TGCAGCGTTGCTAGCGGGGCCTACGAGCAGTACTTC	CSVASGAYEQYF